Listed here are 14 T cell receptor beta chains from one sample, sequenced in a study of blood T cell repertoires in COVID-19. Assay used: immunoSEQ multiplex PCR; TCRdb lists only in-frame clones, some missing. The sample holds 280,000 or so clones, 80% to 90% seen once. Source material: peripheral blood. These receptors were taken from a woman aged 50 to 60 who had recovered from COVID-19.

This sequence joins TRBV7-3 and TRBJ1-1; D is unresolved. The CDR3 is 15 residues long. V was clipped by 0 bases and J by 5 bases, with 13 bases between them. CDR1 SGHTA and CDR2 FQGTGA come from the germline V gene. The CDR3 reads CASSLTDGPGTEAFF. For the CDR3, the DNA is TGTGCCAGCAGCTTAACGGACGGTCCGGGGACTGAAGCTTTCTTT.

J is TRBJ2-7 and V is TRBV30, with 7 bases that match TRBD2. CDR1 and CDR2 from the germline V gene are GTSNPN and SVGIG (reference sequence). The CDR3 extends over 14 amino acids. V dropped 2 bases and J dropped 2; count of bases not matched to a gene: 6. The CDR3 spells CAWSSGLSTYEQYF. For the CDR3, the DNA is TGTGCCTGGAGTTCGGGACTATCAACCTACGAGCAGTACTTC.

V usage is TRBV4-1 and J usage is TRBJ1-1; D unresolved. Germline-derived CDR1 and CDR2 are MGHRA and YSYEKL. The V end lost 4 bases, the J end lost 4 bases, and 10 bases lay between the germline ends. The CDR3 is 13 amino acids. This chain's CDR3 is CASSPLGGTEAFF. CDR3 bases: TGCGCCAGCAGCCCCCTTGGAGGCACTGAAGCTTTCTTT.

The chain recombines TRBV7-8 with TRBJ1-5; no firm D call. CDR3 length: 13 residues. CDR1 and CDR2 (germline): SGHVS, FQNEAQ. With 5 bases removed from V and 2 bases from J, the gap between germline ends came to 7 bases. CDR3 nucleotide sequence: TGTGCCAGCAGCCGGTCTGGCAATCAGCCCCAGCATTTT. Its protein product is CASSRSGNQPQHF.

As DNA, the CDR3 is TGTGCCAGCAGCTTAGGCGGGGGCCCCCTCTCCTACAATGAGCAGTTCTTC. Protein: CASSLGGGPLSYNEQFF. This chain uses TRBV7-2 with TRBJ2-1; tentative D call: TRBD2 (7 bases). CDR1 is SGHTA and CDR2 is FQGNSA in the germline V gene. Trimming left V 1 base short and J 0 bases short, with 13 bases between. This CDR3 is built from 17 residues.

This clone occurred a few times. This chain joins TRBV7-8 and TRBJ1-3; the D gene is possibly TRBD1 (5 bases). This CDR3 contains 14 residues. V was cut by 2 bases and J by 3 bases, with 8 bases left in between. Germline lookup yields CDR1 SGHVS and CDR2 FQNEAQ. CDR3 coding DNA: TGTGCCAGCAGCTTACAAGGGGATGGAAACACCATATATTTT. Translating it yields CASSLQGDGNTIYF.

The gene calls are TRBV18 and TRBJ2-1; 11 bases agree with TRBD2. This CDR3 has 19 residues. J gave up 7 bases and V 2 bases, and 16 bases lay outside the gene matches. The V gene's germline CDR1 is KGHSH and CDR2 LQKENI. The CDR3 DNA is TGTGCCAGCTCACCAACGATCGGACTAGCGGGTCCAAGGGGTAATGAGCAGTTCTTC. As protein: CASSPTIGLAGPRGNEQFF.

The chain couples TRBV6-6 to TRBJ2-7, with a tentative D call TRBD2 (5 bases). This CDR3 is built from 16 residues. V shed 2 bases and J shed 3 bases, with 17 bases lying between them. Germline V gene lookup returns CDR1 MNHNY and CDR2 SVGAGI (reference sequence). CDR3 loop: CASSYGRPPAYYEQYF. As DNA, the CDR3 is TGTGCCAGCAGTTACGGGAGACCTCCTGCTTACTACGAGCAGTACTTC.

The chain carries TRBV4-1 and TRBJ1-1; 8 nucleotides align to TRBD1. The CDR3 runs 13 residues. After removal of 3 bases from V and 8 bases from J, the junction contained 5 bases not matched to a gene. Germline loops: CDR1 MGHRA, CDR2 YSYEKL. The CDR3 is CASSQVDRGEAFF. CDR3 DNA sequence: TGCGCCAGCAGCCAGGTAGACAGGGGAGAAGCTTTCTTT.

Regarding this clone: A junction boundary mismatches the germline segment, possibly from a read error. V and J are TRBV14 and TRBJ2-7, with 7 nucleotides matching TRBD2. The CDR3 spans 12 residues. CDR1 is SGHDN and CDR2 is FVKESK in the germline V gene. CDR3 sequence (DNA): TGTGCCAGCAGCCTCGGCGGGAGCTTAAGCAGATTC. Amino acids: CASSLGGSLSRF.

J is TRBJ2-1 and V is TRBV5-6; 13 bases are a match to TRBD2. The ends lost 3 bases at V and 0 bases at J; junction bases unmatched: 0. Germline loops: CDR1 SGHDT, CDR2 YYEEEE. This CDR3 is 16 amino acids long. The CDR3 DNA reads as TGTGCCAGCAGCTGGACTAGCGGGAGCTCCTACAATGAGCAGTTCTTC. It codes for CASSWTSGSSYNEQFF.

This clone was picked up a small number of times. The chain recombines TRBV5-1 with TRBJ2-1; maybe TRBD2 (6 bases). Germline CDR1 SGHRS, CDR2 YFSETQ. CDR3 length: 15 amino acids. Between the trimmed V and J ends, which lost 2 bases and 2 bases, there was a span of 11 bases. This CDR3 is CASSFGGDTYNEQFF. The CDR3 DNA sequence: TGCGCCAGCAGCTTCGGCGGGGATACCTACAATGAGCAGTTCTTC.

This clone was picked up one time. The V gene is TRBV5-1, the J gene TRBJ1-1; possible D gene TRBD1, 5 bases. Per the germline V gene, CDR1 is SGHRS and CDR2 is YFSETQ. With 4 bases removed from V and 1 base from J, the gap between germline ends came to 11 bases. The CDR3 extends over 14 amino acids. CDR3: CASSPGLSNTEAFF. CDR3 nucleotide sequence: TGCGCCAGCAGCCCGGGACTGTCGAACACTGAAGCTTTCTTT. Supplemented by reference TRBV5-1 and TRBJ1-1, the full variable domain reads KAGVTQTPRYLIKTRGQQVTLSCSPISGHRSVSWYQQTPGQGLQFLFEYFSETQRNKGNFPGRFSGRQFSNSRSEMNVSTLELGDSALYLCASSPGLSNTEAFFGQGTRLTVV.

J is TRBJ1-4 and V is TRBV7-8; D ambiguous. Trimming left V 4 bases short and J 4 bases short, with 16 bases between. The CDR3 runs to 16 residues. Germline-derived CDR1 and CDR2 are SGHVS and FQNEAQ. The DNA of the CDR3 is TGTGCCAGCAGCTCCCAAGCGGGGATTAGTAATGAAAAACTGTTTTTT. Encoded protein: CASSSQAGISNEKLFF.